The following is a T cell receptor beta chain sequence with its context. RNA transcripts served as template for amplifying TCR beta CDR3 sequences. First-round RT-PCR with HTBI primers preceded a second-round multiplex PCR. TCRdb called the multiplex PCR reads again in MiXCR, with one record for every CDR3 protein. In the table there are 560,000 or so distinct CDR3 sequences, 35% to 45% of which are singletons. This specimen belongs to a study of Graves' ophthalmopathy and Graves' hyperthyroidism. Trimming cost V 10 bases and J 4 bases, with 16 bases left between them. The CDR3 covers 14 residues. Germline-derived CDR1 and CDR2 are LNHDA and SQIVND (reference sequence).

Input material: peripheral blood or thyroid tissue (not recorded which). V and J are TRBV19 and TRBJ2-2; D may be TRBD1 or TRBD2 (5 bases each). This TCR was sampled from an adult man with Graves' hyperthyroidism. In DNA, the CDR3 is TGTGCCATCCAGGGTTTCGGGGTCACCGGGGAGCTGTTTTTT. This translates into CAIQGFGVTGELFF.